This paragraph covers one T cell receptor beta chain sequence. The clone's antigen remains unknown. The record has no base qualities; no much larger clone is one base away. The germline V gene yields ENHRY for CDR1 and SYGVKD for CDR2. The V and J ends are trimmed by 4 bases and 2 bases, leaving 10 bases between them. From its cysteine to its phenylalanine, the CDR3 spans 14 amino acids. This entry keeps only the CDR3 DNA: 42 bases, framed from base 1. The data derive from a study of technical replicates of blood from four donors (dated by TCRdb to 2017 to 2019). Libraries were constructed by the immunoSEQ multiplex PCR assay. TCRdb provides this immuneACCESS table in a form limited to in-frame rearrangements. Some clones are lacking; in checked studies, under half of them reflect an unresolved V gene, and why the rest are absent is not known. This sample lists tens of thousands of clones; just under 97% were detected once. Jointly, the top ten make up 0.2% to 0.3% of the sample.

The chain was built from TRBV10-3 and TRBJ2-3, with TRBD1 tentatively as D gene (6 bases match). The clonotype was recovered from a human donor in good health. The sample was T cells isolated from PBMCs. The CDR3 in this case is CAISGRDNTDTQYF. Read as DNA, the sequence is TGTGCCATCAGTGGAAGGGACAACACAGATACGCAGTATTTT.